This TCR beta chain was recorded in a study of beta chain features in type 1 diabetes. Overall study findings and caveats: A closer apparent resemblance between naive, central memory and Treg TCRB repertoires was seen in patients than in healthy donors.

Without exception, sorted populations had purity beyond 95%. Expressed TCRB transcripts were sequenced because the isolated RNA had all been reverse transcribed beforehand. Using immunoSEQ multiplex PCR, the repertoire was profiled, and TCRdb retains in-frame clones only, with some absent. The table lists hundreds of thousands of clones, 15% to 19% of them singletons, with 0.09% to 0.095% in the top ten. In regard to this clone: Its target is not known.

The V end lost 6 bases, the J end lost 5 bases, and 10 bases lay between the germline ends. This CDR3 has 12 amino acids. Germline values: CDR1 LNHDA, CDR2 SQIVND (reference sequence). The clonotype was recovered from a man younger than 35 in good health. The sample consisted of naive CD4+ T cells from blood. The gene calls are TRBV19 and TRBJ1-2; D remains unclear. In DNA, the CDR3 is TGTGCCAGTAGGAACGTGGGTTATGGCTACACCTTC. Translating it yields CASRNVGYGYTF.